The 9 T cell receptor beta chains below come from one sample, sequenced in a study of Ad26.COV2.S vaccination and SARS-CoV-2 variants. The treatment was: over 15 received Ad26.COV2.S at low or high dose, single or two shots; about 5 received placebo; per-sample allocation not given. Sample collection was performed on day 63 after the first vaccine or placebo injection. Repertoires were generated with immunoSEQ multiplex PCR, while TCRdb's copy carries only in-frame clones and drops some. Of 450,000 to 550,000 clones in the sample, 80% to 90% were seen once. This specimen consisted of peripheral blood, obtained in a trial of Ad26.COV2.S vaccine versus placebo. Receptors originate from a person between 18 and 59 years old who received the Ad26.COV2.S COVID-19 vaccine or a placebo.

The chain employs TRBV5-1 and TRBJ1-1; 7 bases align to TRBD1. Trimming at V came to 4 bases and at J to 0 bases, leaving 6 bases not matched to a gene. The CDR3 loop spans 15 amino acids. Germline V gene sequence: CDR1 SGHRS, CDR2 YFSETQ. The DNA of the CDR3 is TGCGCCAGCAGCAACAGGGGAAGCATGAACACTGAAGCTTTCTTT. It specifies CASSNRGSMNTEAFF.

This clone was recorded once. The V call is TRBV10-3, the J call TRBJ1-2; TRBD1 matches at 7 bases. Germline V gene lookup returns CDR1 ENHRY and CDR2 SYGVKD. There are 14 residues in the CDR3. Unmatched junction bases numbered 11, after V lost 6 bases and J lost 7 bases. CDR3 coding DNA: TGTGCCATCAGGGAATCAGGGGGGTTTATTGGCTACACCTTC. It is translated as CAIRESGGFIGYTF.

The chain joins TRBV19 to TRBJ1-6; D gene unclear. From germline, CDR1 is LNHDA and CDR2 SQIVND (reference sequence). This CDR3 is built from 13 residues. V lost 6 bases to trimming and J lost 7 bases, with 10 bases between them. CDR3 nucleotides: TGTGCCAGTAGCCCACGGAAGAATTCACCCCTCCACTTT. Encoded protein: CASSPRKNSPLHF.

The rearrangement links TRBV28 to TRBJ1-6, with D possibly being TRBD1 (6 bases). The CDR3 is 15 amino acids. In germline, CDR1 is MDHEN, CDR2 SYDVKM. Deletions cut 6 bases from V and 6 bases from J, with 15 bases between. The CDR3 sequence: CASSEGGPGNSPLHF. The CDR3 region has the DNA TGTGCCAGCAGCGAGGGGGGGCCTGGTAATTCACCCCTCCACTTT.

V gene TRBV2 combines with J gene TRBJ2-3; TRBD2 matches at 10 bases. V was pared by 8 bases and J by 2 bases, with 13 bases of the junction left unmatched. The CDR3 extends over 17 amino acids. Germline assignment: CDR1 SNHLY and CDR2 FYNNEI. Written as DNA, the CDR3 is TGTGCCAGCCACCGGTGGGTAGCGGGGGGTTCCACAGATACGCAGTATTTT. It specifies CASHRWVAGGSTDTQYF. The variable domain in full, completed from reference TRBV2 and TRBJ2-3, reads EPEVTQTPSHQVTQMGQEVILRCVPISNHLYFYWYRQILGQKVEFLVSFYNNEISEKSEIFDDQFSVERPDGSNFTLKIRSTKLEDSAMYFCASHRWVAGGSTDTQYFGPGTRLTVL.

This clone was counted between two and nine times. CDR3 bases: TGTGCCAGCAGCTTGCCGACAGACCCCGTTGGCTACACCTTC. Translated: CASSLPTDPVGYTF. The chain carries TRBV5-5 and TRBJ1-2; TRBD1 might be the D (5 bases). Deletions cut 1 base from V and 7 bases from J, with 14 bases between. This CDR3 comprises 14 residues. Germline V gene sequence: CDR1 SGHKS, CDR2 YYEKEE (reference sequence). Full variable domain (missing parts from reference TRBV5-5 and TRBJ1-2): DAGVTQSPTHLIKTRGQQVTLRCSPISGHKSVSWYQQVLGQGPQFIFQYYEKEERGRGNFPDRFSARQFPNYSSELNVNALLLGDSALYLCASSLPTDPVGYTFGSGTRLTVV.

This chain's CDR3 is CASCLGQGKSPLHF. DNA for the CDR3: TGTGCCAGTTGTCTTGGACAGGGAAAATCACCCCTCCACTTT. This rearrangement joins TRBV19 to TRBJ1-6, with 8 bases that match TRBD1. The CDR3 length is 14 residues. The ends lost 8 bases at V and 10 bases at J; junction bases unmatched: 10. Per the germline V gene, CDR1 is LNHDA and CDR2 is SQIVND (reference sequence). Supplemented by reference TRBV19 and TRBJ1-6, the full variable domain reads DGGITQSPKYLFRKEGQNVTLSCEQNLNHDAMYWYRQDPGQGLRLIYYSQIVNDFQKGDIAEGYSVSREKKESFPLTVTSAQKNPTAFYLCASCLGQGKSPLHFGNGTRLTVT.

This clone turned up a few times. The chain joins TRBV29-1 to TRBJ2-1; no clear D gene. Germline V lookup: CDR1 SQVTM, CDR2 ANQGSEA. V lost 7 bases, J lost 0 bases, and 10 bases lay in between. The CDR3 loop spans 13 amino acids. The CDR3 is CSGWTNSYNEQFF. The CDR3 DNA is TGCAGCGGGTGGACCAACTCCTACAATGAGCAGTTCTTC.

The rearrangement links TRBV5-1 to TRBJ1-5, with TRBD1 matching 7 bases. V was pared by 2 bases and J by 5 bases, with 7 bases of the junction left unmatched. Per germline, CDR1 SGHRS and CDR2 YFSETQ. CDR3 length: 15 amino acids. In nucleotides, the CDR3 is TGCGCCAGCAGCTTTAGTTCAGGGGGGGATCAGCCCCAGCATTTT. It is translated as CASSFSSGGDQPQHF.